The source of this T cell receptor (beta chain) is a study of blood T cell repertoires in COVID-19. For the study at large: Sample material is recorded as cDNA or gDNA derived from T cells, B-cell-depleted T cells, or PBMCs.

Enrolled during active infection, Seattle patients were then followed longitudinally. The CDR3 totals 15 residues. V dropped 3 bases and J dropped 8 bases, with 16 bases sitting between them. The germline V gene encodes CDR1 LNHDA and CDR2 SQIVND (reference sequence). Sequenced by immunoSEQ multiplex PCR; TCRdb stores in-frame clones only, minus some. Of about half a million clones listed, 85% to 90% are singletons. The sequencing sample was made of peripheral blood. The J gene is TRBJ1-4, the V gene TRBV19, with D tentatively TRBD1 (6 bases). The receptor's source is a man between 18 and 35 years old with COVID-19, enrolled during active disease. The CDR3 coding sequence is TGTGCCAGTAGTATCCCCCCAGGACAGCCGGAAAAACTGTTTTTT. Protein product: CASSIPPGQPEKLFF.